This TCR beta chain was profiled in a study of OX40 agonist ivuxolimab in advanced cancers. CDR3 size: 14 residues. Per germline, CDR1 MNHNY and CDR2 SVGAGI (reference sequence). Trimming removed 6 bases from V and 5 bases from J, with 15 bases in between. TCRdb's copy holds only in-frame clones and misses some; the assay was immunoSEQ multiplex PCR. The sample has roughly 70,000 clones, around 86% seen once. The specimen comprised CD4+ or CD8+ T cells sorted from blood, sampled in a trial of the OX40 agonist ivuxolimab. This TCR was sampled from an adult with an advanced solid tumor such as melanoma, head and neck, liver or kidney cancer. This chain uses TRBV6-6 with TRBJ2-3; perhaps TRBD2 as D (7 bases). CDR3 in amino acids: CASSAGAGGDTQYF. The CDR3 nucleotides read TGTGCCAGCAGCGCGGGGGCTGGCGGAGATACGCAGTATTTT.